This TCR beta chain was sequenced for a study of T cells in Graves' hyperthyroidism and ophthalmopathy. Turning to this clonotype: A much larger clone differs from this one at a single base, so this may be a read error.

The V gene's germline CDR1 is DFQATT and CDR2 SNEGSKA (reference sequence). There are 16 residues in the CDR3. V gave up 0 bases and J gave up 8 bases; unmatched junction bases: 8. The CDR3 regions of TCR beta were amplified from RNA transcripts. The study used the HTBI primer set for a first-round RT-PCR of the TCR CDR3. TCRdb reanalysed the multiplex PCR reads using MiXCR and keeps one entry per CDR3 protein. This table has 500,000 to 600,000 distinct CDR3 sequences, over 15% appearing once. This TCR was sampled from a woman in her late teens or twenties with Graves' hyperthyroidism. The sequenced sample consisted of blood. The V and J genes are TRBV20-1 and TRBJ2-1, with 12 bases aligning to TRBD2. The CDR3 bases are TGCAGTGCTAGAGATTCGCTAGCGGGGGGGTACGATGAGCAGTTCTTC. Its translation is CSARDSLAGGYDEQFF.